The entry below gives a single TCR beta chain sequence along with its context. What it binds is not known. The data were taken from a study of CD8 T cells in ankylosing spondylitis. The study, taken as a whole, reports: Reports say disease-linked clones showed up significantly more in matched ankylosing spondylitis synovial fluid.

Libraries of TCR beta came from quantitative 5'-RACE with molecular barcodes. TCRdb reprocessed the 5' RACE reads via MiXCR and lists one record per CDR3 protein. The sample lists a few hundred thousand distinct CDR3 sequences, roughly a tenth occurring once. V gave up 4 bases and J gave up 3 bases; unmatched junction bases: 5. The germline CDR1 and CDR2 sequences are SQVTM and ANQGSEA. CDR3 length equals 13 residues. Source material: blood, either unsorted or a sorted T cell fraction (not recorded which). The receptor's source is a male donor with ankylosing spondylitis or in good health (not recorded which). The chain employs TRBV29-1 and TRBJ1-2; 7 bases fit TRBD1. DNA of the CDR3: TGCAGCGTTGGACAGGGTAGAGACTATGGCTACACCTTC. Encoded protein: CSVGQGRDYGYTF.